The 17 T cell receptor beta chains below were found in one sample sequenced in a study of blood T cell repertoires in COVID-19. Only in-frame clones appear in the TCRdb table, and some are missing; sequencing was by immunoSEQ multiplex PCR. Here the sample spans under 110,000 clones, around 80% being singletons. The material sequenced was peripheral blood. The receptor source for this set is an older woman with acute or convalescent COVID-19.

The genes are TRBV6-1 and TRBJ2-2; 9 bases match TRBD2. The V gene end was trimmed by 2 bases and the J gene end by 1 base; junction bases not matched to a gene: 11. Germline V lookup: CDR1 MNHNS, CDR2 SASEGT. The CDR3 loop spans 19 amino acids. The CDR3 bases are TGTGCCAGCAGTGAACAAGGTAGCGGGAGTTATGTGAACACCGGGGAGCTGTTTTTT. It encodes CASSEQGSGSYVNTGELFF.

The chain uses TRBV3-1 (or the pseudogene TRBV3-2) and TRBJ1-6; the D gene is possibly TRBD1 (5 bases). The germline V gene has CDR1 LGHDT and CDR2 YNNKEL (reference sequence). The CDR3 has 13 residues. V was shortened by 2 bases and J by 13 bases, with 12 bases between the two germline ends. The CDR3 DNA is TGTGCCAGCAGCCAATCCCGTGGGGCGCCCCTCCACTTT. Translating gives CASSQSRGAPLHF.

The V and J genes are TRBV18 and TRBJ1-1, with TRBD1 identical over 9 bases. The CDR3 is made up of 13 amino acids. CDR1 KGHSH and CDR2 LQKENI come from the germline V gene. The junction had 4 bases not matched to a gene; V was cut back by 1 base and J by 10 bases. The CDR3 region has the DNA TGTGCCAGCTCACCACGGACAGGGGCAACAGCTTTCTTT. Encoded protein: CASSPRTGATAFF.

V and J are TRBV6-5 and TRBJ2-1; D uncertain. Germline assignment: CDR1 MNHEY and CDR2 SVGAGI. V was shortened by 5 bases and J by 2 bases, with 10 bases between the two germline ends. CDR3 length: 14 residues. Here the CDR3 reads CASSRLDPYNEQFF. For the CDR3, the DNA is TGTGCCAGCAGTCGGCTAGATCCCTACAATGAGCAGTTCTTC.

The CDR3 is CASSLGTAYNEQFF. The CDR3, as DNA: TGTGCCAGCAGCTTAGGGACAGCCTACAATGAGCAGTTCTTC. V is TRBV11-2 and J is TRBJ2-1, with D perhaps matching TRBD1 (6 bases). The ends were cut back, 1 base at V and 2 bases at J, with 6 bases in the middle. The CDR3 runs 14 residues. From germline, CDR1 is SGHAT and CDR2 FQNNGV.

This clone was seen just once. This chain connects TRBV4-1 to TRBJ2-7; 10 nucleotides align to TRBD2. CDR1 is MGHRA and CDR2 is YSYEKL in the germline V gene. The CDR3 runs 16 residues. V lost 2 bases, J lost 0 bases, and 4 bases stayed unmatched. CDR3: CASSQSGLAASYEQYF. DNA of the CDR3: TGCGCCAGCAGCCAATCAGGACTAGCGGCCTCCTACGAGCAGTACTTC.

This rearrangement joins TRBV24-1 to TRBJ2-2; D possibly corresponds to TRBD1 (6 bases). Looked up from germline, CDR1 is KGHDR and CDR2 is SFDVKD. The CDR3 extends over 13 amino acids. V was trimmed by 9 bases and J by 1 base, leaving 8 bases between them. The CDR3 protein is CATSGQNTGELFF. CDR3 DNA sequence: TGTGCCACCTCGGGACAGAACACCGGGGAGCTGTTTTTT.

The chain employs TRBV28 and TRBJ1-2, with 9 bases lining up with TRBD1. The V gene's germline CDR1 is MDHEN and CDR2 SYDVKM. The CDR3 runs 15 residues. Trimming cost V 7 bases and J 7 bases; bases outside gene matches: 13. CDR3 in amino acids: CASTQAGQGRIGYTF. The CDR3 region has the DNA TGTGCCAGCACGCAGGCGGGACAGGGTAGGATTGGCTACACCTTC.

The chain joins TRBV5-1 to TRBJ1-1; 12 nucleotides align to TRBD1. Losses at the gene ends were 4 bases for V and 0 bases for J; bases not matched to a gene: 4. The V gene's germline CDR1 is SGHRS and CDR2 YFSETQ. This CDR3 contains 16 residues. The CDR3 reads CASSQGQGAMNTEAFF. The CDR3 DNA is TGCGCCAGCAGCCAGGGACAGGGGGCAATGAACACTGAAGCTTTCTTT.

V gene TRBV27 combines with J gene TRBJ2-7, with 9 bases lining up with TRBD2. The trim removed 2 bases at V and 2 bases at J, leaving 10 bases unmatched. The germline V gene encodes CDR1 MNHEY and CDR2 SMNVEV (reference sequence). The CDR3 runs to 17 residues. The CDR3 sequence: CASSLVVGGTSPYEQYF. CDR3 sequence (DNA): TGTGCCAGCAGTTTAGTCGTAGGTGGGACTAGCCCCTACGAGCAGTACTTC.

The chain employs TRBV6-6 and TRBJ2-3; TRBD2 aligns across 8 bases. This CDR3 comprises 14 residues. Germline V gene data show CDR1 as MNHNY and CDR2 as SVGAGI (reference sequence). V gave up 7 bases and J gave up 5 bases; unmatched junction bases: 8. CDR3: CASTSSGVKDTQYF. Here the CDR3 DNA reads TGTGCCAGCACCAGTAGCGGGGTGAAAGATACGCAGTATTTT.

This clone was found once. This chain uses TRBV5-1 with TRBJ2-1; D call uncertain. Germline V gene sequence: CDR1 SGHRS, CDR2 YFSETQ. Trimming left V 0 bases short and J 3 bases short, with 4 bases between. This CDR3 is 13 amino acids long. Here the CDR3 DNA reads TGCGCCAGCAGCTTGGACAACTACAATGAGCAGTTCTTC. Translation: CASSLDNYNEQFF.

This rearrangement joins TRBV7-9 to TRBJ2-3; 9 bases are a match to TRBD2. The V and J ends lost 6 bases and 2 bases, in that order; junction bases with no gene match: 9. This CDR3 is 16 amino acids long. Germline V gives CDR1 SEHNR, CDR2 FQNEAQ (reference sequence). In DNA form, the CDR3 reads TGTGCCAGCAGTACCGGACTAGCGTTGGACACAGATACGCAGTATTTT. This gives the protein CASSTGLALDTDTQYF.

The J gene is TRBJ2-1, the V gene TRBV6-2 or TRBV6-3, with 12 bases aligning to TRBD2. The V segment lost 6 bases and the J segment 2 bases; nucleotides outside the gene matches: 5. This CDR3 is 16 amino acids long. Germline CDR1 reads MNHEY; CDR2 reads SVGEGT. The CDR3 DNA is TGTGCCAGCAGCTTTCTAGCGGGGGGGCCCTACAATGAGCAGTTCTTC. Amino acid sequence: CASSFLAGGPYNEQFF.

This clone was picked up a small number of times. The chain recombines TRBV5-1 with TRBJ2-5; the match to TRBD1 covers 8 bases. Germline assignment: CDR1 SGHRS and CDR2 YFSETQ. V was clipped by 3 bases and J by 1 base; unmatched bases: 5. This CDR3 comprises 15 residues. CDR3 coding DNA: TGCGCCAGCAGCTCAAATACAGGGGGCCAAGAGACCCAGTACTTC. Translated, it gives CASSSNTGGQETQYF.

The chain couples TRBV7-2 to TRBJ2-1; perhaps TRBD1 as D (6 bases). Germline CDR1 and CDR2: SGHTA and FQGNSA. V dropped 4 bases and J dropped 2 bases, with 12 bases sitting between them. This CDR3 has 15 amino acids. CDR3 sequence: CASSSGQPPYNEQFF. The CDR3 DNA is TGTGCCAGCAGCTCCGGACAGCCACCCTACAATGAGCAGTTCTTC. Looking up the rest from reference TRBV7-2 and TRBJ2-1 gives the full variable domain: GAGVSQSPSNKVTEKGKDVELRCDPISGHTALYWYRQSLGQGLEFLIYFQGNSAPDKSGLPSDRFSAERTGGSVSTLTIQRTQQEDSAVYLCASSSGQPPYNEQFFGPGTRLTVL.

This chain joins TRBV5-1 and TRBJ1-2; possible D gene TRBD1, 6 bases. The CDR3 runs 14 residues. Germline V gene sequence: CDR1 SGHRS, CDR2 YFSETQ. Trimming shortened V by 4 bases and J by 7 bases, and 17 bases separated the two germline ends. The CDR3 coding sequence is TGCGCCAGCAGCCCACAGGGTGGAACCACTGGCTACACCTTC. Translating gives CASSPQGGTTGYTF.